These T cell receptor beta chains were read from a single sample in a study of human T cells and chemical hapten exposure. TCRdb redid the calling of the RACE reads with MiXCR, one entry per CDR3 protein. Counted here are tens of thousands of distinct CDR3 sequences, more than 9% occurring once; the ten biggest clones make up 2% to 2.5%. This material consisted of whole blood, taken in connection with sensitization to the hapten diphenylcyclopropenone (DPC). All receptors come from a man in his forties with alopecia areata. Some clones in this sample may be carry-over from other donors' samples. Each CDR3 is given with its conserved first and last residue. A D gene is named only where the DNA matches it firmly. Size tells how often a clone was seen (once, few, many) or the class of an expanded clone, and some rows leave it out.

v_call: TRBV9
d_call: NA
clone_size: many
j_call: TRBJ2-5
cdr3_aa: CASSGGAHERRETQYF
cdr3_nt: TGTGCCAGTTCCGGCGGGGCACACGAACGCCGGGAGACCCAGTACTTC

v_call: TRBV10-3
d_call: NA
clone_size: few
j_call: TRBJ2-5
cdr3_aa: CAISSSIGSEETQYF
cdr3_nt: TGTGCCATCAGTTCGTCCATAGGGTCCGAAGAGACCCAGTACTTC

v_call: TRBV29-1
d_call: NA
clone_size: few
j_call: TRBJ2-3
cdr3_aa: CSVASGFSTDTQYF
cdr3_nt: TGCAGCGTTGCGAGCGGGTTCTCCACAGATACGCAGTATTTT

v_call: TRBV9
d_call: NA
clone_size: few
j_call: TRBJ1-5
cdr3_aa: CASSVGPERGQPQHF
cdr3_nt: TGTGCCAGCAGCGTAGGGCCAGAAAGGGGACAGCCCCAGCATTTT

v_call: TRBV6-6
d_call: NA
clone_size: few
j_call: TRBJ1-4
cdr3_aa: CATSGPEKLFF
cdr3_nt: TGTGCCACCTCAGGGCCTGAAAAACTGTTTTTT

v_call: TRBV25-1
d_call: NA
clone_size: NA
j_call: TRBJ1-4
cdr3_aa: CASSDHGATNEKLFF
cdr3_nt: TGTGCCAGCAGTGACCACGGTGCAACTAATGAAAAACTGTTTTTT

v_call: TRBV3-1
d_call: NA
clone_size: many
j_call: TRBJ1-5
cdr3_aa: CASSQGVLASQPQHF
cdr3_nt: TGTGCCAGCAGCCAAGGGGTACTAGCAAGTCAGCCCCAGCATTTT

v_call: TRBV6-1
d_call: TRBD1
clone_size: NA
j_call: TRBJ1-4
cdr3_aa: CASRTGESNEKLFF
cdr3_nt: TGTGCCAGCAGGACAGGGGAATCTAATGAAAAACTGTTTTTT

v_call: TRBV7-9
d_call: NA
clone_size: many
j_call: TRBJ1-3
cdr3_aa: CASDATGSGNTIYF
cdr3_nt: TGTGCCAGCGACGCAACAGGCTCCGGAAACACCATATATTTT

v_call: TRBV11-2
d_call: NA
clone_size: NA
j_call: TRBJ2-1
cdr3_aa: CASSPARGEQFF
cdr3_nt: TGTGCCAGCAGCCCCGCAAGAGGTGAGCAGTTCTTC

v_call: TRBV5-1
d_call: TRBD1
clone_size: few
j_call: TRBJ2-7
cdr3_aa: CASSPLGQGVREQYF
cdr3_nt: TGCGCCAGCAGCCCACTGGGACAGGGGGTGAGGGAGCAGTACTTC

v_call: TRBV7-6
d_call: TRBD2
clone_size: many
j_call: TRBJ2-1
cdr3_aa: CASSSAGTSDYNEQFF
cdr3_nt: TGTGCCAGCAGCTCCGCCGGGACTAGCGACTACAATGAGCAGTTCTTC

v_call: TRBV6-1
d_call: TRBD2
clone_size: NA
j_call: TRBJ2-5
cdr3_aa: CASSEGVAGGQETQYF
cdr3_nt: TGTGCCAGCAGTGAAGGGGTAGCGGGAGGCCAAGAGACCCAGTACTTC

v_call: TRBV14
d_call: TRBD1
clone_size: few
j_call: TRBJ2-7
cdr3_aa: CASSRDRDYEQYF
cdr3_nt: TGTGCCAGCAGTCGGGACAGAGACTACGAGCAGTACTTC

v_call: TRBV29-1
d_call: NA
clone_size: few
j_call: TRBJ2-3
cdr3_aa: CSVGLQGDTQYF
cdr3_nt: TGCAGCGTTGGACTACAGGGCGATACGCAGTATTTT

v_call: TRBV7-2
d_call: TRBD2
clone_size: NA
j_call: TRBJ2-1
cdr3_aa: CASSPRSTSGRENEQFF
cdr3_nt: TGTGCCAGCAGCCCCCGATCCACTAGCGGGAGGGAAAATGAGCAGTTCTTC

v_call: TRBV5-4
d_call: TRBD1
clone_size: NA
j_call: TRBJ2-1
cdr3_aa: CASSAPGTVTHNEQFF
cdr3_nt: TGTGCCAGCAGTGCTCCCGGGACAGTTACACACAATGAGCAGTTCTTC

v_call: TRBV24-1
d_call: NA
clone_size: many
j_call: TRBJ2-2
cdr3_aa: CATSDAPIGTGNTGELFF
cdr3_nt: TGTGCCACCAGTGATGCGCCCATTGGGACCGGGAACACCGGGGAGCTGTTTTTT

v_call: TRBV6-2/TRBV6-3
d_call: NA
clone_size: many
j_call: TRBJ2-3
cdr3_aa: CASSYGPPQYF
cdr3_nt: TGTGCCAGCAGTTATGGCCCGCCGCAGTATTTT

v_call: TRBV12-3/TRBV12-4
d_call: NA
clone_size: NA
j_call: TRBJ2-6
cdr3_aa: CASSLAFGTRGSGANVLTF
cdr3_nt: TGTGCCAGCAGTTTAGCCTTCGGGACACGGGGCTCTGGGGCCAACGTCCTGACTTTC

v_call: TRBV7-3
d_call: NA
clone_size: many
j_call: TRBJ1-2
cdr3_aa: CASSLTSEAAHGYTF
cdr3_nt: TGTGCCAGCAGCTTAACGTCAGAGGCAGCTCATGGCTACACCTTC

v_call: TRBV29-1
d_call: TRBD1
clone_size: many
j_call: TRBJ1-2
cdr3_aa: CSVYGQGALGYTF
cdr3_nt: TGCAGCGTGTACGGACAGGGGGCGCTGGGCTACACCTTC

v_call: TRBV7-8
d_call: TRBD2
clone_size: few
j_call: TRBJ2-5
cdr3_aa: CASSPAGGQETQYF
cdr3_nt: TGTGCCAGCAGCCCAGCCGGGGGGCAAGAGACCCAGTACTTC

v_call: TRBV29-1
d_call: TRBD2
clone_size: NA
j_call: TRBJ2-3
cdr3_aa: CSGGGGRADTQYF
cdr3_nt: TGCAGCGGTGGAGGCGGGAGGGCAGATACGCAGTATTTT

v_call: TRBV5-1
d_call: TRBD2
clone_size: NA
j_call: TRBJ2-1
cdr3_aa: CASSLAPSGGSYNEQFF
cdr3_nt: TGCGCCAGCAGCTTGGCCCCTAGCGGGGGGTCCTACAATGAGCAGTTCTTC

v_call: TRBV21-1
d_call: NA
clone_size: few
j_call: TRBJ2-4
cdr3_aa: CASSKKRGLAGGPLVKAKNIQYF
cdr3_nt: TGTGCCAGCAGCAAAAAACGCGGACTAGCGGGAGGGCCGCTAGTGAAAGCCAAAAACATTCAGTACTTC

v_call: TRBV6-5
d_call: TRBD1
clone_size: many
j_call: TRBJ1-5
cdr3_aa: CASSYSQTGNQPQHF
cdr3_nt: TGTGCCAGCAGTTACTCGCAGACAGGGAATCAGCCCCAGCATTTT

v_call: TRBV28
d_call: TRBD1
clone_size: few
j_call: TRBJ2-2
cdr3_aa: CASIPLRGRNTGELFF
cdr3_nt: TGTGCCAGCATCCCCCTGAGGGGGCGAAACACCGGGGAGCTGTTTTTT

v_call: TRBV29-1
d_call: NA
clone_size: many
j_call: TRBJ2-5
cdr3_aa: CSVEGTEVDHQETQYF
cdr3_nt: TGCAGCGTTGAAGGCACCGAGGTAGACCACCAAGAGACCCAGTACTTC

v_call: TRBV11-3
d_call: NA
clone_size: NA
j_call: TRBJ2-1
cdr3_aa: CASSLGRSSYNEQFF
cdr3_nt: TGTGCCAGCAGCTTAGGAAGGAGCTCCTACAATGAGCAGTTCTTC

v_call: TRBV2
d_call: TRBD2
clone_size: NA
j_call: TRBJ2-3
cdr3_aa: CASTSGFTPTDTQYF
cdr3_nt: TGTGCCAGCACTAGCGGGTTTACGCCCACAGATACGCAGTATTTT

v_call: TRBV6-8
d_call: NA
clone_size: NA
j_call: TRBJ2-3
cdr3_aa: CASSQTFGDTQYF
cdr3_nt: TGTGCCAGCAGTCAAACATTTGGAGATACGCAGTATTTT